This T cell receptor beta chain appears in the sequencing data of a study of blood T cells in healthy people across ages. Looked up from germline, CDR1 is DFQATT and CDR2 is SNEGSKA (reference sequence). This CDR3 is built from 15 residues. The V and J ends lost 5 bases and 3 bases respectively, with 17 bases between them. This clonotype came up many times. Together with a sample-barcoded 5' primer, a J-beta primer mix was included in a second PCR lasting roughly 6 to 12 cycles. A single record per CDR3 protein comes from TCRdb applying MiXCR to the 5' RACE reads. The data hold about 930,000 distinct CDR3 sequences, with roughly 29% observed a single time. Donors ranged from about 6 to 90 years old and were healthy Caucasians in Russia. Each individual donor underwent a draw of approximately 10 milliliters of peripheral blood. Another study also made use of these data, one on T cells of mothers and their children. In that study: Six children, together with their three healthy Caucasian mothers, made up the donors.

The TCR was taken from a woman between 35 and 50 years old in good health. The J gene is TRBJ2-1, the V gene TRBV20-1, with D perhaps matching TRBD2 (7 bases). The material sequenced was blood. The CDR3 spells CSAVQPGGRYNEQFF. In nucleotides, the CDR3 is TGCAGTGCTGTGCAGCCGGGGGGCCGCTACAATGAGCAGTTCTTC.